This T cell receptor beta chain was found in a study of T-cell reconstitution after alpha-beta-depleted transplantation in children. Preparation of the TCRbeta library used unique molecular identifiers. From the PCR reads, TCRdb called clonotypes with MiXCR, one entry per CDR3 protein. The sample lists about 610,000 distinct CDR3 sequences, about 11% occurring once. The CDR3 totals 14 residues. CDR1 is DFQATT, CDR2 SNEGSKA, per germline (reference sequence). V was clipped by 5 bases and J by 0 bases; unmatched bases: 6. This clonotype has more than one count but fewer than ten. The receptor comes from a human donor who donated a stem cell graft to a child with acute myeloid leukemia. Here the sequenced sample was PBMCs from the stem cell graft donor, taken from the stem cell graft. V is TRBV20-1 and J is TRBJ2-7; 8 bases agree with TRBD2. The CDR3 is CSAGGTRSSYEQYF. CDR3 coding DNA: TGCAGTGCTGGGGGGACTAGGAGCTCCTACGAGCAGTACTTC.